This TCR beta chain came from a study of cytomegalovirus exposure and HLA in healthy donors. Primers for the PCR totalled 60 Vbeta and 13 Jbeta. Clones were sequenced by immunoSEQ multiplex PCR, and TCRdb holds only the in-frame ones, with some missing. The table includes 170,000 or so clones, roughly 75% detected once. This clone has only one observation. Its antigen is not known. In nominal health when sampled, donors likely had unrecorded immune exposures nonetheless. Points from the study as a whole: Clonal expansion, a later analysis showed, was greater in HLA-associated TCR beta chains than in equally common others. Rarity characterized most TCR sequences, yet some public TCRs appeared in many donors. It has been reported that TCR beta sequences accurately predicted the HLA-A and HLA-B alleles of most subjects.

The CDR3 is 12 amino acids. Germline values: CDR1 LNHDA, CDR2 SQIVND (reference sequence). With 0 bases removed from V and 4 bases from J, the gap between germline ends came to 3 bases. Sequences were obtained from PBMCs. The origin of this receptor is a woman aged 45-60 years in good health and CMV-seropositive. The genes are TRBV19 and TRBJ1-2; D is uncertain. Written as DNA, the CDR3 is TGTGCCAGTAGTATAGATATCTATGGCTACACCTTC. Protein: CASSIDIYGYTF.